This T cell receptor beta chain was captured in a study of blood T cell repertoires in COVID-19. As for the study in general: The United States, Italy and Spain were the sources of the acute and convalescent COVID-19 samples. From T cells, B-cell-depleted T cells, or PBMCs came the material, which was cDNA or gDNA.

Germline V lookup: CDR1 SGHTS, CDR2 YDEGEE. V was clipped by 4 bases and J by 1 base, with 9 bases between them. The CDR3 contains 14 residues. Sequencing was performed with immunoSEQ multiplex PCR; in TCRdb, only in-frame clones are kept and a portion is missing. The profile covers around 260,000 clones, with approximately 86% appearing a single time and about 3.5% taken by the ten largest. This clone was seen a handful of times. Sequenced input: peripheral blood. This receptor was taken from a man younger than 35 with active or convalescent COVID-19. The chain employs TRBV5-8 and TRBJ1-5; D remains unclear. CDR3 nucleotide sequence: TGTGCCAGCAGCATACTACTAAGCAATCAGCCCCAGCATTTT. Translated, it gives CASSILLSNQPQHF. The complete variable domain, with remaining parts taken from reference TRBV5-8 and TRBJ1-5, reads EAGVTQSPTHLIKTRGQQATLRCSPISGHTSVYWYQQALGLGLQFLLWYDEGEERNRGNFPPRFSGRQFPNYSSELNVNALELEDSALYLCASSILLSNQPQHFGDGTRLSIL.